Sequencing of this T cell receptor beta chain was carried out in a study of blood T cell repertoires in COVID-19. In the study overall: The United States, Italy and Spain were the sources of the acute and convalescent COVID-19 samples.

Those enrolled, adults aged about 18 to 89 years, came from about 24 US areas. The length of the CDR3 is 12 residues. Trimming took off 4 bases at V and 5 bases at J, with 9 bases between the two ends. CDR1 is SGHTS, CDR2 YDEGEE, per germline. Repertoires were generated with immunoSEQ multiplex PCR, while TCRdb's copy carries only in-frame clones and drops some. The table records fewer than 250,000 clones, around 83% of them present only once. V usage is TRBV5-8 and J usage is TRBJ1-2; D gene unclear. The TCR originated in a woman aged 40 to 50 in a cohort exposed to, infected with or recovered from COVID-19 (not recorded which). Sequenced input: PBMCs or T cells enriched from blood (not recorded which). As DNA, the CDR3 is TGTGCCAGCAGCATCGGTTATTATGGCTACACCTTC. This gives the protein CASSIGYYGYTF.